The TCR beta chain described here comes from a study of vaccination and CD4 T cells after COVID-19. The wider study: Participants were given two doses of BNT162b2 or mRNA-1273 vaccine. Control cultures were supplied with a CEFX pool, an HIV-1 Nef pool, or no peptide at all.

Treatment reported: roughly ten-day PBMC culture with coronavirus spike peptide pools or control peptides (ViraFEST assay). Scientists separated out CD4+ T cells through negative selection following 10 days in culture. The CDR3 is made up of 18 amino acids. Germline V CDR1 and CDR2: MNHEY, SMNVEV (reference sequence). With 2 bases removed from V and 1 base from J, the gap between germline ends came to 19 bases. Sequenced with the Oncomine TCR Beta short-read assay was DNA taken from cultured CD4+ T cells. TCRdb re-called the PCR reads through MiXCR, storing one row per CDR3 protein. The sample has about 14,000 distinct CDR3 sequences, around 48% seen once. Regarding this clonotype: Its cognate antigen is unknown.

Study outcomes and limitations: A nonsignificant median increase from about 20 to 38 SARS-CoV-2-reactive clonotypes was observed.

The receptor was derived from a human donor who had recovered from COVID-19. This rearrangement joins TRBV27 to TRBJ2-3, with a possible D match to TRBD1 (5 bases). Sequenced material: CD4+ T cells from blood, cultured in vitro. CDR3 amino acids: CASSLRRPQATGTDTQYF. The DNA of the CDR3 is TGTGCCAGCAGTTTACGCCGACCACAGGCAACCGGCACAGATACGCAGTATTTT.